One sample yielded the 12 T cell receptor beta chains listed below, sequenced in a study of OX40 agonist ivuxolimab in advanced cancers. Libraries were prepared by immunoSEQ multiplex PCR; TCRdb keeps only in-frame clonotypes and omits some of them. The sample lists some 61,000 clones, roughly 80% occurring once. The starting material was CD4+ or CD8+ T cells sorted from blood, obtained in a trial of the OX40 agonist ivuxolimab. These receptors all come from an adult with an advanced solid tumor such as melanoma, head and neck, liver or kidney cancer.

V is TRBV25-1 and J is TRBJ2-5, with D perhaps assigned TRBD1 or TRBD2 (5 bases each). Germline CDR1 reads MGHDK; CDR2 reads SYGVNS. This CDR3 comprises 14 residues. Trimming cost V 4 bases and J 5 bases, with 14 bases left between them. CDR3 nucleotides: TGTGCCAGCAGTGCCCATGGGGGAGTTGAGACCCAGTACTTC. Residues: CASSAHGGVETQYF.

V gene TRBV7-8 combines with J gene TRBJ2-1; D perhaps matches TRBD2 (6 bases). Trimming stripped 5 bases from V and 5 bases from J, with 22 bases between. The CDR3 loop spans 17 amino acids. Germline values: CDR1 SGHVS, CDR2 FQNEAQ. CDR3 sequence: CASSPHSSAPRDNEQFF. CDR3 nucleotide sequence: TGTGCCAGCAGCCCTCACTCTAGCGCACCCCGAGACAATGAGCAGTTCTTC.

The chain recombines TRBV14 with TRBJ2-5; D is uncertain. Germline V gives CDR1 SGHDN, CDR2 FVKESK. Trimming pared 0 bases from V and 5 bases from J, leaving 7 bases between. The CDR3 has 13 residues. The CDR3 bases are TGTGCCAGCAGCCAAGATGCTACGGAGACCCAGTACTTC. It codes for CASSQDATETQYF.

This chain uses TRBV4-1 with TRBJ1-2; no reliable D call. The ends were cut back, 0 bases at V and 3 bases at J, with 11 bases in the middle. The CDR3 contains 15 residues. In germline, CDR1 is MGHRA, CDR2 YSYEKL. In nucleotides, the CDR3 is TGCGCCAGCAGCCAAGATACGACACCGGACTATGGCTACACCTTC. It is translated as CASSQDTTPDYGYTF.

The chain has TRBV7-2 and TRBJ2-3; D not resolved. The CDR3 spans 15 residues. The germline gives CDR1 SGHTA, CDR2 FQGNSA. Trimming shortened V by 1 base and J by 3 bases, and 11 bases separated the two germline ends. The CDR3 sequence: CASSLDGVGTDTQYF. Written as DNA, the CDR3 is TGTGCCAGCAGCTTAGATGGGGTTGGGACAGATACGCAGTATTTT.

DNA of the CDR3: TGTGCCAGCAGGGACGGGACAGGGCGTCGGTTGGCTTTCTTT. This encodes CASRDGTGRRLAFF. The chain carries TRBV6-5 and TRBJ1-1, with 9 bases identical to TRBD1. Germline V gene data show CDR1 as MNHEY and CDR2 as SVGAGI. There are 14 residues in the CDR3. V gave up 6 bases and J gave up 11 bases; unmatched junction bases: 13.

The rearrangement joins TRBV14 to TRBJ2-3; D might be TRBD1 or TRBD2, each matching 5 bases. The germline V gene encodes CDR1 SGHDN and CDR2 FVKESK. V was trimmed by 0 bases and J by 3 bases, leaving 13 bases between them. This CDR3 is 16 amino acids long. The CDR3 coding sequence is TGTGCCAGCAGCCAAGACTGGGACCGAGTAACAGATACGCAGTATTTT. Protein product: CASSQDWDRVTDTQYF.

The CDR3: CASSLVSGANVLTF. In DNA form, the CDR3 reads TGTGCCAGCAGCTTGGTCTCTGGGGCCAACGTCCTGACTTTC. The J gene is TRBJ2-6, the V gene TRBV7-6, with D unresolved. V lost 3 bases, J lost 0 bases, and 3 bases lay in between. The CDR3 extends over 14 amino acids. CDR1 is SGHVS, CDR2 FNYEAQ, per germline.

This chain joins TRBV18 and TRBJ2-5; D is unclear. The germline CDR1 and CDR2 sequences are KGHSH and LQKENI. Trimming cost V 5 bases and J 4 bases, with 5 bases left between them. The CDR3 length is 11 residues. The CDR3 reads CASSTGETQYF. The CDR3 DNA sequence: TGTGCCAGCTCAACCGGAGAGACCCAGTACTTC.

Here the CDR3 reads CASSPTGSEQYF. The CDR3 nucleotides are TGTGCCAGCAGCCCAACAGGATCTGAGCAGTACTTC. V is TRBV5-6 and J is TRBJ2-7; tentatively, D is TRBD1 (5 bases). Germline V CDR1 and CDR2: SGHDT, YYEEEE. V was pared by 4 bases and J by 7 bases, with 12 bases between. This CDR3 has 12 residues. Complete variable domain (other parts from reference TRBV5-6 and TRBJ2-7): DAGVTQSPTHLIKTRGQQVTLRCSPKSGHDTVSWYQQALGQGPQFIFQYYEEEERQRGNFPDRFSGHQFPNYSSELNVNALLLGDSALYLCASSPTGSEQYFGPGTRLTVT.

This rearrangement joins TRBV2 to TRBJ2-7; D is ambiguous. This CDR3 region has 13 residues. Trimming pared 8 bases from V and 4 bases from J, leaving 15 bases between. Germline V lookup: CDR1 SNHLY, CDR2 FYNNEI. CDR3 bases: TGTGCCAGCGAGGAAGGGAATAGGTACGAGCAGTACTTC. This sequence encodes CASEEGNRYEQYF.

The chain links TRBV30 to TRBJ1-2; D unclear. Trimming removed 1 base from V and 8 bases from J, with 14 bases in between. There are 13 residues in the CDR3. CDR1 and CDR2 from the germline V gene are GTSNPN and SVGIG (reference sequence). The CDR3 loop reads CAWSGVGAGGYTF. The DNA of the CDR3 is TGTGCCTGGAGTGGTGTAGGCGCTGGGGGCTACACCTTC.